This T cell receptor beta chain is drawn from a study of blood T cells in healthy people across ages (dated by TCRdb to between 2015 and 2016). A note on the overall study: In model experiments, roughly one uniquely barcoded TCR beta cDNA molecule per two T cells was captured by template switching. Donors of different ages were randomly distributed across sequencing lanes to avoid experimental bias. To track age-related changes in TCR beta repertoire diversity, the study relied on deep sequencing normalized with unique cDNA molecular identifiers. The study analyzed two additional independent replicas of 1 million unique cDNA reads from the same blood draw for two donors, one aged 18 to 29 and one aged 80 or older. The donors were split into four age groups: young (average 16 years), middle-aged (about 40), aged (more than 60) and long-lived (roughly 88).

To note about this clonotype: Its antigen is still unknown. This sequence may be a read error, since a much larger clone differs from it by one base.

Points the paper makes about the study in general: As age increased, observed TCR beta diversity per million T cells dropped in a roughly linear way, and a significant reduction was already evident by age 40. There was a strong correlation between observed TCR beta diversity and the percentage of naive T cells measured by flow cytometry. Estimates of total diversity from one million sequenced T cells were regarded as lower bounds and underestimates. Because profiling used bulk unsorted PBMCs, naive and antigen-experienced compartments could not be compared conclusively. The long-lived group showed more naive CD4+ T cells, fewer expanded clones and increased TCR diversity than the aged group, suggesting age selection. Because the CMV infection status of the donors was unknown, age-related changes in expanded clonotypes may potentially have been confounded.

The germline V gene (reference sequence) yields MNHEY for CDR1 and SMNVEV for CDR2. V is pruned by 8 bases and J by 1 base, leaving 11 bases of the junction without a gene match. Inclusive of the bounding cysteine and phenylalanine, the CDR3 is 16 residues long. Only the CDR3 region is kept as DNA, spanning 48 bases read in frame from base 1. Libraries were built with 5' RACE. Sequencing instrument: Illumina HiSeq 2500. A second roughly 6 to 11 cycle PCR used a sample-barcoded 5' primer and a J-beta primer mix. A template-switch 5' adaptor carrying 12 random nucleotides introduced a unique molecular identifier onto each TCR beta cDNA molecule. Each sample yielded at least 2.5 million CDR3-containing paired-end reads. First-strand cDNA synthesis was performed from all RNA using the Mint cDNA synthesis kit, with priming by a TRBC-specific oligonucleotide. Following uracil-DNA glycosylase treatment, a first 18-cycle PCR with universal primers M1SS and BC2_uni_R was performed on all cDNA. Turning to the authors' computational methods: Each sample was normalized by randomly selecting 1 million high-quality reads, each carrying a distinct molecular identifier. Instead of being binned into consensus sequences, reads that shared molecular identifiers were thrown out. CDR3 identification, clonotype clustering and error correction used MiTCR with a Q25 quality threshold and the strictest error-elimination algorithm. Lower-bound total TCR beta diversity was estimated with a nonparametric unseen species model using Euler transformation. The public sequencing data were trimmed at Q25 with fastp and processed into clonotypes with MiXCR by TCRdb, which kept only in-frame beta chains. Identical CDR3 proteins give one entry, which carries the most common genes and DNA. These V and J calls derive from TCRdb rather than the authors' analysis. The sample yields some 640,000 distinct CDR3 sequences; about 30% were counted once. The ten most abundant clones make up around a sixth of the sample.

The donors were roughly 39 Caucasian individuals from Russia, aged roughly 6 to 100 years, who were systemically healthy. Approximately 10 milliliters of peripheral blood were collected from each donor into EDTA-treated Vacutainer tubes. PBMCs were isolated by Ficoll-Paque density-gradient centrifugation, with at least 6.5 million obtained per sample. Total RNA was extracted from PBMCs with Trizol reagent, with at least 6 micrograms obtained per sample. Naive CD45RAhigh/CD27high T cell percentages were measured by flow cytometry on a PBMC aliquot from every donor. The rearranged chain carries TRBV27 and TRBJ2-3, with TRBD2 identical over 8 junction bases. The sequence was obtained from a woman of 80 years or more in good health. Sequencing was carried out using blood. The CDR3 reads as follows: CASGELAVGGTDTQYF. The nucleotides read TGTGCCAGCGGCGAACTAGCGGTAGGTGGCACAGATACGCAGTATTTT.